A selection of T cell receptor beta chains follows, all from one sample in a study of CD4+ T cells in melanoma. Produced via immunoSEQ multiplex PCR; TCRdb's table is partial and in-frame only. The table includes over 45,000 clones, 60% to 75% detected once. The sample taken for sequencing was tumor tissue. These receptors came from a human donor with melanoma. CDR3s include the opening cysteine and the closing phenylalanine or tryptophan. D genes are given only for firm matches. Some rows mark clone size as missing; the rest say once, few, many or name a class of expanded clone.

d_gene	v_gene	j_gene	abundance	CDR3aa	CDR3nt
TRBD1	TRBV5-1	TRBJ1-2	NA	CASSTGQGQDTF	TGCGCCAGCAGCACTGGACAGGGGCAAGACACCTTC
NA	TRBV10-3	TRBJ1-5	NA	CAISEEWAAGPQHF	TGTGCCATCAGTGAGGAGTGGGCCGCCGGCCCCCAGCATTTT
NA	TRBV18	TRBJ2-1	NA	CASSPRRDSKYEQFF	TGTGCCAGCTCACCTCGGCGGGACTCCAAGTATGAGCAGTTCTTC
NA	TRBV28	TRBJ1-2	NA	CASSLGQRDGYTF	TGTGCCAGCAGTTTAGGGCAGCGAGATGGCTACACCTTC
NA	TRBV7-9	TRBJ1-1	NA	CASSLGPTEAFF	TGTGCCAGCAGCTTAGGACCCACTGAAGCTTTCTTT
TRBD1	TRBV11-2	TRBJ2-7	once	CASSRTGLTYEQYF	TGTGCCAGCAGCCGGACAGGGCTGACTTACGAGCAGTACTTC
NA	TRBV7-4	TRBJ2-7	NA	CASSHEDTSYEQYF	TGTGCCAGCAGCCACGAAGACACCTCCTACGAGCAGTACTTC
NA	TRBV30	TRBJ1-3	NA	CAWRAGAGDTIYF	TGTGCCTGGAGAGCAGGGGCCGGGGACACCATATATTTT
NA	TRBV2	TRBJ2-5	NA	CASRKDLRETQYF	TGTGCCAGCAGAAAGGACCTACGGGAGACCCAGTACTTC
NA	TRBV7-8	TRBJ1-2	NA	CASSPRRIFGYGYTF	TGTGCCAGCAGCCCACGCCGAATCTTCGGCTATGGCTACACCTTC
NA	TRBV2	TRBJ2-2	NA	CASRQTPGDTGELFF	TGTGCCAGCAGGCAAACCCCAGGGGACACCGGGGAGCTGTTTTTT
TRBD1	TRBV5-4	TRBJ1-6	medium-sized	CASSFQGENSPLHF	TGTGCCAGCAGCTTCCAGGGGGAGAATTCACCCCTCCACTTT
NA	TRBV28	TRBJ1-2	once	CGATGNYGYTF	TGTGGAGCGACAGGAAACTATGGCTACACCTTC
NA	TRBV7-9	TRBJ2-2	few	CASSESSWPGELFF	TGTGCCAGCAGCGAAAGTTCCTGGCCCGGGGAGCTGTTTTTT
NA	TRBV2	TRBJ2-7	few	CASSEGGGSWNEQYF	TGTGCCAGCAGTGAAGGAGGGGGGTCTTGGAACGAGCAGTACTTC
TRBD2	TRBV7-2	TRBJ2-1	NA	CASSLLAGSYNEQFF	TGTGCCAGCAGCTTACTAGCGGGGTCCTACAATGAGCAGTTCTTC
NA	TRBV6-6	TRBJ2-7	NA	CASTPRPGHEQYF	TGTGCCAGCACCCCCCGACCCGGGCACGAGCAGTACTTC
TRBD2	TRBV11-2	TRBJ2-1	NA	CASSFFPSGSSYNEQFF	TGTGCCAGCAGCTTTTTTCCTAGCGGTAGCTCCTACAATGAGCAGTTCTTC
NA	TRBV30	TRBJ2-2	few	CAWMGNTGELFF	TGTGCCTGGATGGGGAACACCGGGGAGCTGTTTTTT
TRBD1	TRBV5-1	TRBJ2-7	NA	CASSPGTASYEQYF	TGCGCCAGCAGCCCAGGGACAGCCTCCTACGAGCAGTACTTC
TRBD1	TRBV6-4	TRBJ1-2	few	CASPIGTGGYGYTF	TGTGCCAGCCCAATTGGGACAGGGGGCTATGGCTACACCTTC
NA	TRBV4-1	TRBJ2-7	NA	CASSQSQGGVYEQYF	TGCGCCAGCAGCCAAAGTCAGGGAGGAGTGTACGAGCAGTACTTC
NA	TRBV19	TRBJ1-2	NA	CASSIGGSYYGYTF	TGTGCCAGTAGTATAGGAGGCAGCTATTATGGCTACACCTTC
NA	TRBV9	TRBJ2-1	NA	CASSGGGGHYNEQFF	TGTGCCAGCAGCGGAGGAGGGGGCCACTACAATGAGCAGTTCTTC
NA	TRBV30	TRBJ1-2	few	CAWSVGLDTNYGYTF	TGTGCCTGGAGTGTAGGGTTAGATACTAACTATGGCTACACCTTC
NA	TRBV7-9	TRBJ2-3	NA	CASSLIDTQYF	TGTGCCAGCAGCTTAATAGATACGCAGTATTTT
NA	TRBV6-6	TRBJ1-2	NA	CASSYGGDYGYTF	TGTGCCAGCAGTTACGGGGGGGACTATGGCTACACCTTC
TRBD1	TRBV28	TRBJ2-1	NA	CASSLGGFRGQDEQFF	TGTGCCAGCAGTTTAGGAGGCTTTAGGGGGCAGGATGAGCAGTTCTTC
NA	TRBV30	TRBJ2-1	NA	CALRVNYNEQFF	TGTGCCCTGAGGGTCAATTACAATGAGCAGTTCTTC
NA	TRBV5-5	TRBJ1-2	NA	CASSFRSGGYTF	TGTGCCAGCAGCTTCCGTTCCGGGGGCTACACCTTC
NA	TRBV30	TRBJ2-7	many	CAWSVGNEQYF	TGTGCCTGGAGTGTAGGGAACGAGCAGTACTTC
TRBD1	TRBV5-1	TRBJ2-7	NA	CASSLYGQEDYEQYF	TGCGCCAGCAGCTTGTACGGACAGGAGGACTACGAGCAGTACTTC